This T cell receptor (beta chain) was identified during a study of blood T cell repertoires in COVID-19. Background on the study: Sites across the United States, Italy and Spain contributed samples from acute and convalescent COVID-19. Sources were T cells, B-cell-depleted T cells, or PBMCs; the material itself was cDNA or gDNA.

V shed 4 bases and J shed 3 bases, with 12 bases lying between them. The germline V gene encodes CDR1 KGHSH and CDR2 LQKENI. This CDR3 is 14 amino acids long. One Seattle source followed patients from active infection through their disease course. Per the original methods: How many nucleated cells were present was estimated from reference gene primer amplification. This table comes from immunoSEQ multiplex PCR, and its TCRdb copy is limited to in-frame clones, with some not included. The V and J calls and the clone size are those of that table, but D and trimming were determined from the DNA. The sample lists roughly 200,000 clones, 75% to 90% seen once, with over 7% in the top ten.

The specimen was peripheral blood. This chain uses TRBV18 with TRBJ1-1; a weak D match, TRBD1 (6 bases). The sequence was obtained from a woman over 75 with COVID-19, enrolled during active disease. The CDR3 region has the DNA TGTGCCAGCTCACGGGGGCGCGGGTACACTGAAGCTTTCTTT. Encoded protein: CASSRGRGYTEAFF.